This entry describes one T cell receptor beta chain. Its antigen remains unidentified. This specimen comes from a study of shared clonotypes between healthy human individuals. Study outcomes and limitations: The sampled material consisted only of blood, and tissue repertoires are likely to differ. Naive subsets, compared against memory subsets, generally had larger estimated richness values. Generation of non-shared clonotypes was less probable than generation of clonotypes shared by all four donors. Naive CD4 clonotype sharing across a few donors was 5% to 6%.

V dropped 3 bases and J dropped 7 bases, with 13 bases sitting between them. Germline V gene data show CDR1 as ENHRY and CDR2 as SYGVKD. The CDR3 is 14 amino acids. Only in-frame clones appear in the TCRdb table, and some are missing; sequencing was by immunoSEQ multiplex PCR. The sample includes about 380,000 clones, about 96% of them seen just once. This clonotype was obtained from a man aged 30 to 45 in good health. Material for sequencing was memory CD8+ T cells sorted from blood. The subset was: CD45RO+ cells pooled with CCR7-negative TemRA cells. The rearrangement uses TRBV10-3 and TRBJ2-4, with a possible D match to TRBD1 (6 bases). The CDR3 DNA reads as TGTGCCATCAGTGAATCAGGGGTTGGGAACATTCAGTACTTC. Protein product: CAISESGVGNIQYF.